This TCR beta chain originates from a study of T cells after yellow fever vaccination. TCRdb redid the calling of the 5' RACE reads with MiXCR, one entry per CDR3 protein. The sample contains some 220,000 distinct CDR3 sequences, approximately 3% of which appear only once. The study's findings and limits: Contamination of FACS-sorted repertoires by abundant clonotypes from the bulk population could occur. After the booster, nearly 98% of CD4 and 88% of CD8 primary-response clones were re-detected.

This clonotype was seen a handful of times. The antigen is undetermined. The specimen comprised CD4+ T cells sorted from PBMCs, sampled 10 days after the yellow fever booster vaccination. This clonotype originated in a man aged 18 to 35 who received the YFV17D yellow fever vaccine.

The CDR3: CASSPQDGSYEQYF. The DNA of the CDR3 is TGTGCCAGCAGCCCCCAGGACGGCTCCTACGAGCAGTACTTC. The J gene is TRBJ2-7, the V gene TRBV3-1; D not certain. The length of the CDR3 is 14 residues. Germline V gene data show CDR1 as LGHDT and CDR2 as YNNKEL (reference sequence). V lost 4 bases and J lost 0, with 10 bases in between.